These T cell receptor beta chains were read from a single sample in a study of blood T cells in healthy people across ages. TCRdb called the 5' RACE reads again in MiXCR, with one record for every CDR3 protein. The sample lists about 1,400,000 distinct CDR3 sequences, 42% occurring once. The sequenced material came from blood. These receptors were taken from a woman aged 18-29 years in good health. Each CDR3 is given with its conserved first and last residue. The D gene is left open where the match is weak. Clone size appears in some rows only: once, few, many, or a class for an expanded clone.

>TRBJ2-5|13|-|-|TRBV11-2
TGTGCCAGCGTCCCCCGACCCTACAATGAGCAGTACTTC
CASVPRPYNEQYF
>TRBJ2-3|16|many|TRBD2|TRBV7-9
TGTGCCAGCAGCTTACATACGGGGGGGGACACAGATACGCAGTATTTT
CASSLHTGGDTDTQYF
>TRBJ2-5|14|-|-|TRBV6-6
TGTGCCAGCAGTTACCTCGGCGCCGGGGAGACCCAGTACTTC
CASSYLGAGETQYF
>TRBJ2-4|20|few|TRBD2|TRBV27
TGTGCCAGCAGTTTGACCGGACGGGGGGGTATGGATCCGTCCAAAAACATTCAGTACTTC
CASSLTGRGGMDPSKNIQYF
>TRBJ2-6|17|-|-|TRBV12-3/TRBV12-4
TGTGCCAGCAGTTTAAAGGGGGGCGTCTCTGGGGCCAACGTCCTGACTTTC
CASSLKGGVSGANVLTF
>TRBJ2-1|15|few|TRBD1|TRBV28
TGTGCCAGCGGCCTTGGGACAGGGATATACAATGAGCAGTTCTTC
CASGLGTGIYNEQFF
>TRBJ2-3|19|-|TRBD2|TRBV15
TGTGCCACCAGCACCGAAAGACTAGCGGGAGGGGCTAGCACAGATACGCAGTATTTT
CATSTERLAGGASTDTQYF
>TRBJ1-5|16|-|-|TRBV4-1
TGCGCCAGCAGCCCCCTGCGAGGCTTTGGCACAGATACGCAGCATTTT
CASSPLRGFGTDTQHF
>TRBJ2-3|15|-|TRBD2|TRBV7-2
TGTACCAGCAGCTTAGCAGCGGGAGTCCCAGATACGCAGTATTTT
CTSSLAAGVPDTQYF
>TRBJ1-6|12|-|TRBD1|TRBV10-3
TGTGCCACGACAGGGGGGGATTCACCCCTCCACTTT
CATTGGDSPLHF
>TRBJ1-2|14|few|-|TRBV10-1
TGCGCCAGCAGTGAGTCGAGGGGGGAAGGAGGCTACACCTTC
CASSESRGEGGYTF
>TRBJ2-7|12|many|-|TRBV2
TGTGCCAGCAGCACAGGGCCCTACGAGCAGTACTTC
CASSTGPYEQYF
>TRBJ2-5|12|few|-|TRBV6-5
TGTGCCAGCACTCCGGATGGTTGTGGGCAGTACTTC
CASTPDGCGQYF
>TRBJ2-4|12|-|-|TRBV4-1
TGCGCCAGCAGCCAAGATTCTACTGCGCAGTACTTC
CASSQDSTAQYF
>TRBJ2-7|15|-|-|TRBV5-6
TGTGCCAGCAGCTCCGCGGGACAGTTAGCCTACGAGCAGTACTTC
CASSSAGQLAYEQYF
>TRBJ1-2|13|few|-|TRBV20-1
TGCAGTGCTAGAGATCCAGCTAACTATGGCTACACCTTC
CSARDPANYGYTF
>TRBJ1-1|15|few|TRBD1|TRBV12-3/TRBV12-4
TGTGCCAGCAGTCCGGACAGGGGGCGGACGACTGAAGCTTTCTTT
CASSPDRGRTTEAFF
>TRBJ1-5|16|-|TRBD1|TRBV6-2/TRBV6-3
TGTGCCAGCAGTACAGACAGGGAATATAGCAATCAGCCCCAGCATTTT
CASSTDREYSNQPQHF
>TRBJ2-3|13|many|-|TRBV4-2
TGTGCCAGCAGCCCCCAGCGACGGGATACGCAGTATTTT
CASSPQRRDTQYF
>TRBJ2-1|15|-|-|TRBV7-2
TGTGCCAGCAGCTCCAGGGACTTAATAACCCATGAGCAGTTCTTC
CASSSRDLITHEQFF
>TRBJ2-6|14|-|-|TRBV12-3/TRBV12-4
TGTGACCGGGACACTAACTCTGGGGCCAACGTCCTGACTTTC
CDRDTNSGANVLTF
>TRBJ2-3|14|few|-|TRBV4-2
TGTGCCAGCAGCCAAGATGAGGCGGACTATACGCAGTATTTT
CASSQDEADYTQYF
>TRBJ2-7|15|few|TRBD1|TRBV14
TGTGCCAGCAGCCCGGACAGGGACTTCTTCTACGAGCAGTACTTC
CASSPDRDFFYEQYF
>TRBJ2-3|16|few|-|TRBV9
TGTGCCAGCAGCGCGGGGGGATCAGGGGGCACAGATACGCAGTATTTT
CASSAGGSGGTDTQYF
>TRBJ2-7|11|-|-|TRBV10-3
TGTGCCACGTCTAGCGACGATGAGCAGTACTTC
CATSSDDEQYF
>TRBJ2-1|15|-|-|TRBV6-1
TGTGCCAGTATACTAGCACCGAGCTCCTACAATGAGCAGTTCTTC
CASILAPSSYNEQFF
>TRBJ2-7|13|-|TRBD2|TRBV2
TGTGCCAGCCGCGGCGGGACTACCTACGAGCAGTACTTC
CASRGGTTYEQYF
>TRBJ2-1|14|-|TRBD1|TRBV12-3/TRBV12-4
TGTGCCAGCACACCCGGGACAGATTACAATGAGCAGTTCTTC
CASTPGTDYNEQFF
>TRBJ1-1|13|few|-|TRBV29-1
TGCAGCGTTGACGGTCGGTCCCCGCATGAAGCTTTCTTT
CSVDGRSPHEAFF
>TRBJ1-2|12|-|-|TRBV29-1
TGCAGCGTTGACCCCCAAGCATATGGCTACACCTTC
CSVDPQAYGYTF
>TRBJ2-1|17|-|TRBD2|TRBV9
TGTGCCAGCAGCGTAGGATCGGGGGGGACCTCGGTAGATGAGCAGTTCTTC
CASSVGSGGTSVDEQFF
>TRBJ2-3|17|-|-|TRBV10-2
TGCGCCAGCAGTGAGTCGGTGGAGGGGGGTGAGGCGGATACGCAGTATTTT
CASSESVEGGEADTQYF
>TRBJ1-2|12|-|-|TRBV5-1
TGCGCCAGCAGCTCGAACATCAATGGCTACACCTTC
CASSSNINGYTF
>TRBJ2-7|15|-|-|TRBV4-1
TGCGCCAGCAGCCAAGCCGGGGGTCTCTCCTACGAGCAGTACTTC
CASSQAGGLSYEQYF
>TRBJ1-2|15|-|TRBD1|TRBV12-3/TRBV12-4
TGTGCCAGCAGTTCTCAGGGGGCTAGTGGCTATGGCTACACCTTC
CASSSQGASGYGYTF
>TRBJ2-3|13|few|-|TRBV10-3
TGTGCCATCAGTGACTCTGGGGTAAATACGCAGTATTTT
CAISDSGVNTQYF
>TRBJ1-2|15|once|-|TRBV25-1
TGTGCCAGCAGTGAAAGCGGGGCAGGGCTCTATGGCTACACCTTC
CASSESGAGLYGYTF
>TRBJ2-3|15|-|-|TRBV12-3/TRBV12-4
TGTGCCAGCAGTTTAGCCCGAGGGGGGGCAGATACGCAGTATTTT
CASSLARGGADTQYF
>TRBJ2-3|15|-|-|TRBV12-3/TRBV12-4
TGTGCCAGCAGTCTTAGCCGGTCCCTCACAGATACGCAGTATTTT
CASSLSRSLTDTQYF
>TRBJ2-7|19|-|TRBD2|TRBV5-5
TGTGCCAGCTCCATGGGGGGGGAAGCCGGGACTAGTAAGGCCTTCGAGCAGTACTTC
CASSMGGEAGTSKAFEQYF
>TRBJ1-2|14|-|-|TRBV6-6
TGTGCCAGCAGTTACTCTTCTGATAACTATGGCTACACCTTC
CASSYSSDNYGYTF
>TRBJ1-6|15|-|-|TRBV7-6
TGTGCCAGCAGCTTTAGGCGCTCCTATAATTCACCCCTCCACTTT
CASSFRRSYNSPLHF
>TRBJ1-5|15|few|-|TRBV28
TGTGCCAGCAGCCCCCCAGGCATGGCCAATCAGCCCCAGCATTTT
CASSPPGMANQPQHF
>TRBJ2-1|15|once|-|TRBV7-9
TGTGCCAGCAGCCCTAGGGGGGACGCCTTATTTGAGCAGTTCTTC
CASSPRGDALFEQFF
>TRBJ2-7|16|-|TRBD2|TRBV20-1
TGCAGTGCTAGGTGGACTAGCGGGAGAGGGACCTACGAGCAGTACTTC
CSARWTSGRGTYEQYF
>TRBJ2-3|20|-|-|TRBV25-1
TGTGCCAGCAGTGAATCAGCGACAGTAGCTATTAGATTAAGCACAGATACGCAGTATTTT
CASSESATVAIRLSTDTQYF
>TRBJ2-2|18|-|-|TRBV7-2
TGTGCCAGCAGCAGAAAGGGATTGGACTTCTTAAACACCGGGGAGCTGTTTTTT
CASSRKGLDFLNTGELFF
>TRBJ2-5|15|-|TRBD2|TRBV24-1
TGTGCCACCAGTGGTCGGACGGGGGGGCGTGAGACCCAGTACTTC
CATSGRTGGRETQYF
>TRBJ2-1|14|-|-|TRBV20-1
TGCAGTGCTAGCGGCGGAGCGGATCAAGAGACCCAGTTCTTC
CSASGGADQETQFF
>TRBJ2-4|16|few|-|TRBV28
TGTGCCAGCAGCACAGCTAAAGGGGGGCCGCGGGACATTCAGTACTTC
CASSTAKGGPRDIQYF
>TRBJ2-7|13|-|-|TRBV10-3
TGTGCCACAGGACGAGCGGCCTCCTACGAGCAGTACTTC
CATGRAASYEQYF
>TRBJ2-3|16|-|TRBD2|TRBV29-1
TGCAGCGTTGAAGGGTGGGCGGGAGGAATTTCAGATGCGCAGTATTTT
CSVEGWAGGISDAQYF
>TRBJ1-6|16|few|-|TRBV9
TGTGCCAGCAGCGTATCCGGCGACTCCTATAATTCACCCCTCCACTTT
CASSVSGDSYNSPLHF
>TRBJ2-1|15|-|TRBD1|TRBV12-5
TGTGCTAGTGGTTTGTCCGGGACAGGGAGGAATGAGCAGTTCTTC
CASGLSGTGRNEQFF
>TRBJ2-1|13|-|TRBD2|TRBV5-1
TGCGCCAGCAGCTTCCTAGCGGGATCTGAGCAGTTCTTC
CASSFLAGSEQFF
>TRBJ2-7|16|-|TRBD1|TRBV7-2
TGTGCCAGCAGCTTAAACCAACCGGGGACAGCCGGCGAGCAGTACTTC
CASSLNQPGTAGEQYF
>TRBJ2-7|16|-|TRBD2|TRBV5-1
TGCGCCAGCAGCTTGGTCCCGACTAGCGAAGTCCACGAGCAGTACTTC
CASSLVPTSEVHEQYF
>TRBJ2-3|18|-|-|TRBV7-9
TGTGCCAGCAGCTTAGCGGAGCTAGGCCCCTTCTCTAAAGATACGCAGTATTTT
CASSLAELGPFSKDTQYF
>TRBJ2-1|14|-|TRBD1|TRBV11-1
TGTGCCACCCATAGCAGGGGGCCCAACAATGAGCAGTTCTTC
CATHSRGPNNEQFF
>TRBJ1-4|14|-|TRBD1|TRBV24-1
TGTGCCACTCCCGGCCGGGACAGTGGTGAAAAACTGTTTTTT
CATPGRDSGEKLFF